This T cell receptor (beta chain) is drawn from a study of blood T cell repertoires in COVID-19. Study as a whole: COVID-19 samples collected from the United States, Italy and Spain covered acute and convalescent phases. PBMCs, B-cell-depleted T cells, or T cells were the source of the cDNA or gDNA that made up the material.

Per the study methods: Scientists estimated how many nucleated cells there were by amplifying reference gene primers. The table came from immunoSEQ multiplex PCR; TCRdb's copy has only in-frame clones and leaves some out. That table furnishes V, J and clone size, whereas the DNA furnished D and trimming. The table includes 120,000 or so clones, about four fifths detected once. The CDR3 is 15 residues long. Germline CDR1 is MNHNY and CDR2 is SVGAGI (reference sequence). Trimming removed 2 bases at V and 7 bases at J, with 15 bases between. Source material: peripheral blood. V and J are TRBV6-6 and TRBJ1-5, with TRBD1 as a possible D gene (6 bases). This clonotype was obtained from an elderly man with active or convalescent COVID-19. This chain's CDR3 is CASSYDPQGLQPQHF. The CDR3 region has the DNA TGTGCCAGCAGTTACGACCCACAGGGATTGCAGCCCCAGCATTTT.